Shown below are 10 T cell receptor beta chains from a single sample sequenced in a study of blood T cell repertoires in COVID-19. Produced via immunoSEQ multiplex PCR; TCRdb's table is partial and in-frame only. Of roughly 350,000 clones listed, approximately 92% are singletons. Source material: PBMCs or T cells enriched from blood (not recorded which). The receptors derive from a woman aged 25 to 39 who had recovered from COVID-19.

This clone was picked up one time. CDR3 DNA: TGTGCCAGCAGCAACAGGCCTCTGGGGTCCTACGAGCAGTACTTC. As protein: CASSNRPLGSYEQYF. This chain uses TRBV6-5 with TRBJ2-7, with TRBD1 as a possible D gene (5 bases). The V gene lost 6 bases and the J gene lost 1 base, with 16 bases spanning the gap. Germline values: CDR1 MNHEY, CDR2 SVGAGI. The CDR3 has 15 residues.

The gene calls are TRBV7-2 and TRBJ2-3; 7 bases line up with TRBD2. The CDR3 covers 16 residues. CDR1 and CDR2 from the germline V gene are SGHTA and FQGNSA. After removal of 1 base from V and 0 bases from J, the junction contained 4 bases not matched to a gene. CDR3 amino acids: CASSLVTSASTDTQYF. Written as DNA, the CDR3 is TGTGCCAGCAGCTTAGTTACTAGCGCGAGCACAGATACGCAGTATTTT.

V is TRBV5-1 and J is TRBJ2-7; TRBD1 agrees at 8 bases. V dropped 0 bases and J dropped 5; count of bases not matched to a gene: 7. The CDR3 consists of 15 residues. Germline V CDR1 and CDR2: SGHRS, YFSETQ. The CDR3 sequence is CASSLESRTGHEQYF. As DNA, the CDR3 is TGCGCCAGCAGCTTGGAATCAAGGACAGGGCACGAGCAGTACTTC.

DNA of the CDR3: TGTGCCAGCTCACCAAAGGGACAGAGCTCCTATAATTCACCCCTCCACTTT. This encodes CASSPKGQSSYNSPLHF. The V and J genes are TRBV18 and TRBJ1-6; 7 nucleotides line up with TRBD1. Germline loops: CDR1 KGHSH, CDR2 LQKENI. V gave up 2 bases and J gave up 0 bases; unmatched junction bases: 4. The CDR3 spans 17 residues.

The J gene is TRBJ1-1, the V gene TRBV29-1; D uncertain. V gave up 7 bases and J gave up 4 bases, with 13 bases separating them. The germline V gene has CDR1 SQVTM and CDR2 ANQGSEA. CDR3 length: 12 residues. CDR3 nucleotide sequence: TGCAGCGCCGGGGAACCTGGCACTGAAGCTTTCTTT. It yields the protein CSAGEPGTEAFF.

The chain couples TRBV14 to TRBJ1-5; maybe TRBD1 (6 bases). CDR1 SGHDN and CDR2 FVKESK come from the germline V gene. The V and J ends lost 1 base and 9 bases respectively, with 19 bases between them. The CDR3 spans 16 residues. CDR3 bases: TGTGCCAGCAGCCAAGGGACAGCCTTAGCCCAAGGGCCCCAGCATTTT. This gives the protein CASSQGTALAQGPQHF.

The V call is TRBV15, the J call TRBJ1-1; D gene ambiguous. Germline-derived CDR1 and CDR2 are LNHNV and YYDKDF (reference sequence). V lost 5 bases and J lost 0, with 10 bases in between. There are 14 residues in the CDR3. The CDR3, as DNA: TGTGCCACCAGCCTGTATACAGTGAACACTGAAGCTTTCTTT. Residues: CATSLYTVNTEAFF.

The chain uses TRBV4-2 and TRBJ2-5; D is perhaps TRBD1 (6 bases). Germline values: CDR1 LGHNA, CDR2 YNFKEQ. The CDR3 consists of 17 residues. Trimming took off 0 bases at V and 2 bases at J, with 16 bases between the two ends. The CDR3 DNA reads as TGTGCCAGCAGCCAAGATCGAACAGGGCGAGAACAAGAGACCCAGTACTTC. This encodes CASSQDRTGREQETQYF.

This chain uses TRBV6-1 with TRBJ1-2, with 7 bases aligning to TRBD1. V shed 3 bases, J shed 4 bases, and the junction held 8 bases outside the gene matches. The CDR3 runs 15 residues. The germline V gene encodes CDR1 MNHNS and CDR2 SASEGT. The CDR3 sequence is CASSEGTVDLYGYTF. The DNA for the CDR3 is TGTGCCAGCAGTGAGGGGACAGTTGACCTCTATGGCTACACCTTC.

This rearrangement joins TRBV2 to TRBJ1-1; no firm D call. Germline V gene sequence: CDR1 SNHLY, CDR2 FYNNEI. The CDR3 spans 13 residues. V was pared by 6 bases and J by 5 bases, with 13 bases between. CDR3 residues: CASREETGTEAFF. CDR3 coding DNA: TGTGCCAGCAGGGAGGAGACCGGTACTGAAGCTTTCTTT. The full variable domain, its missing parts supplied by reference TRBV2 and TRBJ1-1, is EPEVTQTPSHQVTQMGQEVILRCVPISNHLYFYWYRQILGQKVEFLVSFYNNEISEKSEIFDDQFSVERPDGSNFTLKIRSTKLEDSAMYFCASREETGTEAFFGQGTRLTVV.